Listed below are T cell receptor beta chains from one sample, sequenced in a study of T cell responses to AZD1222 COVID-19 vaccine. The data were produced by immunoSEQ multiplex PCR, yet TCRdb's version contains in-frame clones alone and is incomplete. The table has some 90,000 clones, nearly 90% seen once. The material was peripheral blood, obtained on day 0 of AZD1222 vaccination. The receptors here all came from an adult in good health. The CDR3 runs from the conserved cysteine through the conserved F or W. D genes are given only for firm matches. Rows may omit the clone size; those that give it use once, few, many or a size class.

CDR3 length: 14; clone size: .; D gene: .; V gene: TRBV6-6; J gene: TRBJ2-3; CDR3 DNA: TGTGCCAGCAGCGCCCCAGGGATCACAGATACGCAGTATTTT; CDR3 protein: CASSAPGITDTQYF
CDR3 length: 15; clone size: .; D gene: .; V gene: TRBV18; J gene: TRBJ2-2; CDR3 DNA: TGTGCCAGCTCATACACCAGGGGCGTCACCGGGGAGCTGTTTTTT; CDR3 protein: CASSYTRGVTGELFF
CDR3 length: 17; clone size: .; D gene: .; V gene: TRBV7-2; J gene: TRBJ2-7; CDR3 DNA: TGTGCCAGCAGCTTAATAGGGTGGGGGACCCCTTCCTACGAGCAGTACTTC; CDR3 protein: CASSLIGWGTPSYEQYF
CDR3 length: 16; clone size: .; D gene: .; V gene: TRBV5-8; J gene: TRBJ2-5; CDR3 DNA: TGTGCCAGCAGCTTGGGACTGGGGCCAGACCAAGAGACCCAGTACTTC; CDR3 protein: CASSLGLGPDQETQYF
CDR3 length: 17; clone size: few; D gene: .; V gene: TRBV7-9; J gene: TRBJ2-2; CDR3 DNA: TGTGCCAGCAGCCCCAGCCGAAGTCAGGGGGGCTCCGGGGAGCTGTTTTTT; CDR3 protein: CASSPSRSQGGSGELFF
CDR3 length: 14; clone size: .; D gene: TRBD1; V gene: TRBV9; J gene: TRBJ1-4; CDR3 DNA: TGTGCCAGCAGCGCCGGACAGGATAATGAAAAACTGTTTTTT; CDR3 protein: CASSAGQDNEKLFF
CDR3 length: 16; clone size: .; D gene: TRBD1; V gene: TRBV7-6; J gene: TRBJ1-5; CDR3 DNA: TGTGCCAGCAGCTTAGGATCAGGGGGTAGCAATCAGCCCCAGCATTTT; CDR3 protein: CASSLGSGGSNQPQHF
CDR3 length: 12; clone size: few; D gene: .; V gene: TRBV27; J gene: TRBJ2-7; CDR3 DNA: TGTGCCAGCAGTCCACAGGGCCAACAGCAGTACTTC; CDR3 protein: CASSPQGQQQYF
CDR3 length: 15; clone size: .; D gene: .; V gene: TRBV5-6; J gene: TRBJ1-1; CDR3 DNA: TGTGCCAGCAGCTACTTAGACCGGAGCGACACTGAAGCTTTCTTT; CDR3 protein: CASSYLDRSDTEAFF
CDR3 length: 17; clone size: .; D gene: TRBD1; V gene: TRBV9; J gene: TRBJ2-2; CDR3 DNA: TGTGCCAGCAGCGTAGCTGTGAGACAGGGGAACACCGGGGAGCTGTTTTTT; CDR3 protein: CASSVAVRQGNTGELFF
CDR3 length: 15; clone size: .; D gene: TRBD1; V gene: TRBV3-1/TRBV3-2; J gene: TRBJ1-2; CDR3 DNA: TGTGCCAGCAGCCGGACAGGGAGGTCGGAGTATGGCTACACCTTC; CDR3 protein: CASSRTGRSEYGYTF
CDR3 length: 13; clone size: .; D gene: .; V gene: TRBV16; J gene: TRBJ2-7; CDR3 DNA: TGTGCCAGCAGCCAATATCAAGGGGACGAGCAGTACTTC; CDR3 protein: CASSQYQGDEQYF
CDR3 length: 16; clone size: .; D gene: .; V gene: TRBV11-2; J gene: TRBJ1-2; CDR3 DNA: TGTGCCAGCAGCTCCTACAATGCACAGGGTGCCTATGGCTACACCTTC; CDR3 protein: CASSSYNAQGAYGYTF
CDR3 length: 14; clone size: .; D gene: .; V gene: TRBV3-1/TRBV3-2; J gene: TRBJ2-3; CDR3 DNA: TGTGCCAGCACCCCGACGTCTAGCACAGATACGCAGTATTTT; CDR3 protein: CASTPTSSTDTQYF
CDR3 length: 14; clone size: .; D gene: .; V gene: TRBV24-1; J gene: TRBJ2-7; CDR3 DNA: TGTGCCACCAGTGAGACAGGGACTTTTGGCGAGCAGTACTTC; CDR3 protein: CATSETGTFGEQYF
CDR3 length: 14; clone size: .; D gene: .; V gene: TRBV19; J gene: TRBJ1-1; CDR3 DNA: TGTGCCAGTAGTCTCCTCGAGAGGGACACTGAAGCTTTCTTT; CDR3 protein: CASSLLERDTEAFF
CDR3 length: 12; clone size: .; D gene: .; V gene: TRBV29-1; J gene: TRBJ1-2; CDR3 DNA: TGCAGCGTTGTAAACAGGGCCTACGGCTACACCTTC; CDR3 protein: CSVVNRAYGYTF